The rows below give T cell receptor beta chains drawn from one sample of a study of T cells in tuberculosis. Some clones are missing from TCRdb's copy, which holds only in-frame ones; the method was immunoSEQ multiplex PCR. The sample has about 34,000 clones; approximately 90% are singletons. The specimen was PBMCs, collected at tuberculosis diagnosis. Every receptor here comes from an adult with tuberculosis. Both conserved end residues are part of each CDR3. The D gene is left open where the match is weak. Rows give clone size only sometimes, using once, few, many, or a class for an expanded clone.

CASSDRGQRKTGELFF | TGTGCCAGCAGTGATCGGGGACAAAGGAAAACCGGGGAGCTGTTTTTT | NA | TRBV2 | NA | TRBJ2-2
CASSSPTGLMNTEAFF | TGTGCCAGCAGTTCCCCGACAGGGCTCATGAACACTGAAGCTTTCTTT | NA | TRBV6-5 | TRBD1 | TRBJ1-1
CASRPDIRTGELFF | TGTGCCAGCAGGCCGGACATCCGGACCGGGGAGCTGTTTTTT | NA | TRBV6-6 | NA | TRBJ2-2
CASRAEGGVALHF | TGTGCCAGCAGAGCCGAAGGCGGGGTCGCGTTGCATTTT | NA | TRBV6-1 | NA | TRBJ1-5
CASSHTITSGGARETQYF | TGTGCCAGCAGTCATACTATTACTAGCGGGGGGGCCCGGGAGACCCAGTACTTC | NA | TRBV2 | TRBD2 | TRBJ2-5
CATSRPGQGANQPQHF | TGTGCCACCAGCAGGCCTGGACAGGGCGCAAATCAGCCCCAGCATTTT | NA | TRBV15 | TRBD1 | TRBJ1-5
CASSIGQYTEAFF | TGTGCCAGTAGTATCGGACAGTACACTGAAGCTTTCTTT | once | TRBV19 | NA | TRBJ1-1
CASSQAGNYGYTF | TGCGCCAGCAGCCAGGCAGGGAACTATGGCTACACCTTC | NA | TRBV4-1 | NA | TRBJ1-2
CASSLGPYNEQFF | TGTGCCAGTAGTCTTGGGCCGTACAATGAGCAGTTCTTC | NA | TRBV19 | NA | TRBJ2-1
CASSSNMNSNQPQHF | TGTGCCAGCAGCTCGAACATGAATAGCAATCAGCCCCAGCATTTT | NA | TRBV5-6 | NA | TRBJ1-5
CAGSKGAYGYTF | TGTGCCGGTAGTAAGGGAGCCTATGGCTACACCTTC | NA | TRBV7-2 | NA | TRBJ1-2
CASSQWDRANYSNQPQHF | TGTGCCAGCTCACAATGGGACAGGGCCAATTATAGCAATCAGCCCCAGCATTTT | NA | TRBV18 | TRBD1 | TRBJ1-5
CASSYSWSSYNSPLHF | TGTGCCAGCAGTTACTCGTGGAGCTCCTATAATTCACCCCTCCACTTT | NA | TRBV6-5 | NA | TRBJ1-6
CASSLRAGEPDTQYF | TGTGCCAGCAGTCTTAGGGCGGGGGAACCAGATACGCAGTATTTT | NA | TRBV6-5 | TRBD2 | TRBJ2-3
CASHGGGAVETQYF | TGTGCCAGCCACGGCGGGGGCGCGGTGGAGACCCAGTACTTC | NA | TRBV2 | NA | TRBJ2-5
CASSSGTLGYGYTF | TGTGCCAGTAGCTCCGGGACATTAGGCTATGGCTACACCTTC | few | TRBV19 | NA | TRBJ1-2